This T cell receptor (beta chain) was found in a study of T cell repertoires in cytomegalovirus infection. Overall study: Epitope selection comprised recently identified HLA-C-restricted CMV epitopes and well-studied HLA-B-restricted CMV epitopes. From public TCR beta signatures came an indication of both CMV infection and matching HLA type.

As for this clonotype: The antigen remains unidentified.

This CDR3 is built from 17 residues. Per the germline V gene, CDR1 is MDHEN and CDR2 is SYDVKM. Trimming shortened V by 5 bases and J by 0 bases, and 17 bases separated the two germline ends. TCRdb recomputed calls from the reads with MiXCR, one row per CDR3 protein. The sample has tens of thousands of distinct CDR3 sequences, 20% to 25% seen once. Notes on the study in general: HLA-C-restricted TCR beta clonotypes specific for CMV led the ex vivo response.

The material was CD8+ T cells from cultured PBMCs, obtained from culture after CMV antigen stimulation. The J gene is TRBJ2-1, the V gene TRBV28; D is undetermined. The clonotype was recovered from a human donor in good health (CMV status not recorded). Some clones in this sample may be carry-over from other donors' samples. The CDR3 sequence is CASSPLTQTPSYNEQFF. CDR3 DNA sequence: TGTGCCAGCAGTCCCCTGACGCAAACTCCCTCCTACAATGAGCAGTTCTTC.